Detailed here is one TCR beta chain. What it binds is unknown. The data are from a study of Graves' ophthalmopathy and Graves' hyperthyroidism. V was clipped by 3 bases and J by 6 bases, with 10 bases between them. Germline V CDR1 and CDR2: SGDLS, YYNGEE. The CDR3 is 12 amino acids. Study outcomes and limitations: Ophthalmopathy progression was predicted by the model at approximately 71% sensitivity and approximately 72% specificity.

Amplification targeted the TCR beta CDR3 regions, with RNA transcripts as the source material. Scientists carried out first-round RT-PCR using HTBI primers and then a second-round multiplex PCR. TCRdb called the multiplex PCR reads again in MiXCR, with one record for every CDR3 protein. The sample lists 200,000 to 300,000 distinct CDR3 sequences, around 42% seen once, with approximately 44% in the top ten. Sequenced input: peripheral blood. This receptor was taken from an adult man with Graves' ophthalmopathy. This chain joins TRBV9 and TRBJ2-7, with a possible D match to TRBD2 (6 bases). CDR3 in DNA: TGTGCCAGCAGCGCAGCGGGTAGCGAGCAGTACTTC. The encoded protein is CASSAAGSEQYF.